Included here is one TCR beta chain sequence, with context. Its antigen is still unknown. These data come from a study of T cells after yellow fever vaccination. The study's findings and limits: Weaker, the secondary response had a peak occurring faster, on day 5 versus 15. Detected again after the booster were most primary-vaccination clones, at 95% to 97% CD4 and 70% to 90% CD8.

The CDR3 covers 18 residues. The V gene's germline CDR1 is SGHDN and CDR2 FVKESK. With 4 bases removed from V and 0 bases from J, the gap between germline ends came to 21 bases. In TCRdb, the 5' RACE reads were re-called with MiXCR into one record per CDR3 protein. In the table there are some 160,000 distinct CDR3 sequences, around 9% of which are singletons. The sequence was collected from a man between 18 and 35 years old who received the YFV17D yellow fever vaccine. The material sequenced was CD8+ T cells sorted from PBMCs, taken 45 days after the yellow fever booster vaccination. This sequence joins TRBV14 and TRBJ1-1; D is unclear. The CDR3 region has the DNA TGTGCCAGCAGCCCCGCAGGACGCCGGACTCGGGTGAACACTGAAGCTTTCTTT. This encodes CASSPAGRRTRVNTEAFF. Combining the CDR3 with reference TRBV14 and TRBJ1-1 gives the whole variable domain EAGVTQFPSHSVIEKGQTVTLRCDPISGHDNLYWYRRVMGKEIKFLLHFVKESKQDESGMPNNRFLAERTGGTYSTLKVQPAELEDSGVYFCASSPAGRRTRVNTEAFFGQGTRLTVV.